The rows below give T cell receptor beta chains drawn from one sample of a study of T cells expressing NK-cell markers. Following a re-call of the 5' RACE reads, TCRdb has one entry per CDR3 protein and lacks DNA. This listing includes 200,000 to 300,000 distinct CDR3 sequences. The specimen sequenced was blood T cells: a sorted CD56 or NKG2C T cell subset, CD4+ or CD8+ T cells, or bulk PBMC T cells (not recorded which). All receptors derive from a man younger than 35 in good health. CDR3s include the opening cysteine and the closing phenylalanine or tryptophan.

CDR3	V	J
CASSPLVAGPYNEQFF	TRBV5-1	TRBJ2-1
CASSLIKTEAFF	TRBV28	TRBJ1-1
CSAGQAHYEQYF	TRBV20-1	TRBJ2-7
CASSSTGLNTEAFF	TRBV7-9	TRBJ1-1
CSARGSRGLAGVSYNEQFF	TRBV20-1	TRBJ2-1
CASSPQYSGESNEQFF	TRBV7-7	TRBJ2-1
CASSFRGNRDEQYF	TRBV28	TRBJ2-7
CATSDPSSGLARTDTQYF	TRBV24-1	TRBJ2-3
CASSSLGLAGVSYNEQFF	TRBV6-2/TRBV6-3	TRBJ2-1
CSARDAGINEKLFF	TRBV20-1	TRBJ1-4
CASSPLTGKNTEAFF	TRBV7-7	TRBJ1-1
CASSSTGTGFVEQYF	TRBV12-3/TRBV12-4	TRBJ2-7
CATSDFLEQYF	TRBV24-1	TRBJ2-7
CASRSGDRGTDTQYF	TRBV5-4	TRBJ2-3
CSARATDRGGTEAFF	TRBV20-1	TRBJ1-1
CSAGTRAYEQYF	TRBV20-1	TRBJ2-7
CASSQEQGIGELFF	TRBV3-1	TRBJ2-2
CASSLRRELAGAGGTDTQYF	TRBV9	TRBJ2-3
CASSHLIGATSGAYNEQFF	TRBV5-1	TRBJ2-1
CASSSQREAPLTFTDTQYF	TRBV5-4	TRBJ2-3
CAISEPRVQGGTDTQYF	TRBV10-3	TRBJ2-3
CASSYGRGSYNEQFF	TRBV6-5	TRBJ2-1
CASSGTSGYNEQFF	TRBV12-3/TRBV12-4	TRBJ2-1
CASSLGMGQGPSPLHF	TRBV7-2	TRBJ1-6
CSAKAGNQETQYF	TRBV29-1	TRBJ2-5
CASSDWDRAYEQYF	TRBV28	TRBJ2-7
CASSSGQGHGYTF	TRBV12-3/TRBV12-4	TRBJ1-2
CASSPPGTNYGYTF	TRBV6-2/TRBV6-3	TRBJ1-2
CATSDPLQGGLFDGYTF	TRBV24-1	TRBJ1-2
CASSQVWRDNEQFF	TRBV7-2	TRBJ2-1
CASSGRLAGGHPDTQYF	TRBV12-3/TRBV12-4	TRBJ2-3
CASSQDVGSAYEQYF	TRBV3-1	TRBJ2-7
CASSYSSTVAGQNEQFF	TRBV6-5	TRBJ2-1
CSVGSPSYNEQFF	TRBV29-1	TRBJ2-1
CAWSHAWPIGANVLTF	TRBV30	TRBJ2-6
CASSLDGEMGQGVGGYTF	TRBV12-3/TRBV12-4	TRBJ1-2
CASRSTGTYNSPLHF	TRBV27	TRBJ1-6
CASSEMAGGENEQFF	TRBV10-1	TRBJ2-1
CASSLAGTGGANTEAFF	TRBV5-4	TRBJ1-1
CASSFGQGSSDTQYF	TRBV7-9	TRBJ2-3
CASSSQVAGEQFF	TRBV27	TRBJ2-1
CASSLEAVGRSNEQFF	TRBV7-9	TRBJ2-1